This T cell receptor beta chain was recorded in a study of CD8 T cells in Susac syndrome (dated by TCRdb to about 2019). For the wider study: Whether CD8+ T cell activation and differentiation in Susac syndrome was antigen driven was tested using repertoire sequencing.

RNA was extracted with the RNeasy kit and roughly 0.45 to 1 ug was reverse transcribed using random hexamers. The immunoSEQ multiplex PCR assay, which covers 54 Vbeta and 13 Jbeta segments, was used to amplify TCR beta CDR3 regions. To correct PCR amplification bias, a synthetic template baseline was used for both primer optimization and computational correction. The published analysis was carried out like this. Only productive sequences were kept, with reads annotated to V, D and J genes according to IMGT and analyzed in immunoSEQ Analyzer. Clonality was calculated as one minus the Shannon entropy normalized by log2 of the number of productive unique sequences. For each patient and control, public and private clones were evaluated among the 100 most prevalent clones. Clones were defined as Susac-specific when absent from the healthy and MS cohorts, from over a thousand published viral clones and from other ImmuneACCESS disease sequences. The raw public reads went through TCRdb reprocessing: fastp at Q25, MiXCR clone calling, in-frame beta chains kept. Every CDR3 protein is listed once, alongside the most common genes and DNA of its rows. Here the V and J calls rest on TCRdb's processing, not on the authors' analysis. Within this sample are 150,000 to 200,000 distinct CDR3 sequences, with 85% to 95% of them counted one time only. Jointly, the top ten make up around 0.1% of the sample.

Here is what the overall study found, with its caveats: The study acknowledged that relatively few individuals were included in the TCR sequencing and HLA analysis.

As encoded in the germline V gene, CDR1 is KGHSH while CDR2 is LQKENI. The CDR3, cysteine through phenylalanine, is 14 amino acids long. Only CDR3 DNA is held: 42 bases, read in frame from base 1. V was cut back by 3 bases and J by 6 bases, leaving a gap of 15 bases between them. High-throughput TCR beta sequencing profiled peripheral blood CD8+ and CD4+ T cells from healthy donors, Susac syndrome patients and multiple sclerosis patients. Healthy donors were included as age- and sex-matched controls. Bulk CD8+ and CD4+ T cells were purified by magnetic negative isolation, while CD8+ TEMRA cells were enriched using FACS. Blood was drawn into EDTA tubes, processed within 24 hours, and PBMCs were isolated by density gradient centrifugation. PBMCs intended for TCR sequencing were cryopreserved in liquid nitrogen and were subsequently thawed in a 37 degrees C water bath. Purity of sorted or isolated CD4+, CD8+ and CD8+ TEMRA cells was at least 90%.

As regards this clonotype: The specificity of this receptor is unknown. No base qualities exist here, and no much larger clone lies one base off it.

The clonotype was recovered from a human donor in good health. The sequenced sample was CD4+ T cells from PBMCs. The receptor chain draws on TRBV18 and TRBJ2-7; D gene: possibly TRBD2, on 5 matching bases. The CDR3 corresponds to CASSPQIEGSEQYF. The base sequence is TGTGCCAGCTCACCCCAGATAGAGGGATCCGAGCAGTACTTC.